This TCR beta chain was documented in a study of naive and memory T cell subsets. Notes on this clonotype: This may arise from a read error, as a much more abundant clone is one base away.

Both TRBC1 and TRBC2 were covered by a beta constant-region primer of two equimolar oligonucleotides. TCRdb re-called the UMI-ligation and nested PCR reads with MiXCR, one entry per CDR3 protein. Of 84,000 or so distinct CDR3 sequences in the sample, more than 6.5% were seen once. CDR1 and CDR2 (germline): MDHEN, SYDVKM. The CDR3 has 16 amino acids. The V call is TRBV28, the J call TRBJ1-5; 8 bases align to TRBD1. This clonotype was obtained from a human donor in good health. Sequenced material: central memory CD4+ T cells from blood. The CDR3 region has the DNA TGTACCAGCACCCCAGCGCGGACAGGGTTCAATCAGCCCCAGCATTTT. The encoded protein is CTSTPARTGFNQPQHF. Filled out from reference TRBV28 and TRBJ1-5, the complete variable domain reads DVKVTQSSRYLVKRTGEKVFLECVQDMDHENMFWYRQDPGLGLRLIYFSYDVKMKEKGDIPEGYSVSREKKERFSLILESASTNQTSMYLCTSTPARTGFNQPQHFGDGTRLSIL.